These T cell receptor beta chains were read from a single sample in a study of identical twins. TCRdb passed the 5' RACE reads through MiXCR, listing each CDR3 protein once. The table has roughly 1,500,000 distinct CDR3 sequences, roughly 35% seen once. Sequencing was done on a sample of cord blood. The receptors were gathered from a newborn girl in good health. CDR3s include the opening cysteine and the closing phenylalanine or tryptophan. A D gene is named only where the DNA matches it firmly. A clone size is listed for some rows: how often the clone was seen (once, few, many), or a class if it is expanded.

d_gene | j_gene | abundance | v_gene | CDR3aa | CDR3nt
. | TRBJ2-3 | few | TRBV9 | CADLRDTQYF | TGTGCCGACCTTAGGGATACGCAGTATTTT
. | TRBJ1-2 | . | TRBV9 | CASSVALNYGYTF | TGTGCCAGCAGCGTAGCTCTGAACTATGGCTACACCTTC
TRBD1 | TRBJ1-1 | . | TRBV27 | CASSFLGRGRGTEAFF | TGTGCCAGCAGTTTCCTTGGCAGGGGGCGAGGCACTGAAGCTTTCTTT
. | TRBJ2-7 | . | TRBV21-1 | CASSKRDTYEQYF | TGTGCCAGCAGCAAGCGGGACACCTACGAGCAGTACTTC
. | TRBJ2-7 | . | TRBV5-1 | CASSSRSQYEQYF | TGCGCCAGCAGCTCCCGTTCCCAGTACGAGCAGTACTTC
. | TRBJ2-5 | . | TRBV2 | CASRKERQETQYF | TGTGCCAGCAGGAAAGAGAGGCAAGAGACCCAGTACTTC
. | TRBJ1-5 | . | TRBV6-7 | CASSYIPAAVQHF | TGTGCCAGCAGTTATATCCCCGCGGCGGTCCAGCATTTT
. | TRBJ2-2 | once | TRBV28 | CASRKIGELFF | TGTGCCAGCAGAAAGATCGGGGAGCTGTTTTTT
. | TRBJ2-2 | . | TRBV2 | CASTARGPRNTGELFF | TGTGCCAGCACCGCGAGGGGACCAAGGAACACCGGGGAGCTGTTTTTT
TRBD1 | TRBJ2-1 | few | TRBV4-1 | CASSQERGDRGYNEQFF | TGCGCCAGCAGCCAAGAAAGGGGGGACAGGGGCTACAATGAGCAGTTCTTC
TRBD1 | TRBJ1-4 | many | TRBV25-1 | CASSGTGATNEKLFF | TGTGCCAGCAGCGGAACAGGGGCAACTAATGAAAAACTGTTTTTT
TRBD2 | TRBJ2-5 | . | TRBV20-1 | CSARDGVLAGVIHEQYF | TGTAGTGCTAGAGATGGAGTACTAGCGGGGGTTATCCATGAGCAGTACTTC
. | TRBJ2-7 | . | TRBV20-1 | CSARLALYEQYF | TGCAGTGCTAGACTAGCCCTCTACGAGCAGTACTTC
. | TRBJ1-2 | few | TRBV5-1 | CASSAGETVTYGYTF | TGCGCCAGCAGTGCAGGGGAAACCGTAACCTATGGCTACACCTTC
. | TRBJ1-2 | few | TRBV10-3 | CATRGGGHLYGYTF | TGTGCCACACGGGGCGGGGGCCACCTCTATGGCTACACCTTC
TRBD2 | TRBJ2-7 | few | TRBV12-3/TRBV12-4 | CASRSRLAGTYEQYF | TGTGCCAGCAGATCCCGACTAGCGGGGACCTACGAGCAGTACTTC
TRBD2 | TRBJ2-1 | few | TRBV7-8 | CASSLARLAGGLTYNEQFF | TGTGCCAGCAGCTTAGCGCGTCTAGCGGGGGGGTTAACCTACAATGAGCAGTTCTTC
. | TRBJ2-5 | few | TRBV18 | CASSPPTFWGWETQYF | TGTGCCAGCTCACCGCCCACATTCTGGGGCTGGGAGACCCAGTACTTC
. | TRBJ2-3 | . | TRBV5-1 | CASSLDGAGGTDTQYF | TGCGCCAGCAGCTTGGACGGGGCAGGGGGCACAGATACGCAGTATTTT
. | TRBJ1-2 | few | TRBV20-1 | CSADADLAYGYTF | TGCAGTGCTGACGCGGACCTAGCTTATGGCTACACCTTC
. | TRBJ2-7 | . | TRBV28 | CASSLGVGGTAYEQYF | TGTGCCAGCAGTTTAGGTGTGGGAGGGACAGCCTACGAGCAGTACTTC
TRBD1 | TRBJ1-2 | . | TRBV24-1 | CATSDLDREYGYTF | TGTGCCACCAGTGATCTGGACAGGGAGTATGGCTACACCTTC
. | TRBJ2-1 | . | TRBV12-3/TRBV12-4 | CASSRTAGIYNEQFF | TGTGCCAGCAGCCGTACCGCAGGGATCTACAATGAGCAGTTCTTC
TRBD1 | TRBJ1-5 | few | TRBV12-3/TRBV12-4 | CASSTGTGANQPQHF | TGTGCCAGCAGTACCGGGACAGGGGCTAATCAGCCCCAGCATTTT
. | TRBJ2-4 | many | TRBV7-9 | CASSQTHQGTKNIQYF | TGTGCCAGCAGCCAAACTCACCAAGGGACCAAAAACATTCAGTACTTC
. | TRBJ1-1 | . | TRBV12-3/TRBV12-4 | CASRRQAPDTEAFF | TGTGCCAGCAGGAGACAGGCCCCGGACACTGAAGCTTTCTTT
TRBD2 | TRBJ2-3 | few | TRBV7-2 | CASSLVLAGGQYF | TGTGCCAGCAGCTTAGTTCTAGCGGGGGGGCAGTATTTT
TRBD1 | TRBJ2-3 | few | TRBV4-2 | CASSQKDRGRVDTQYF | TGTGCCAGCAGCCAAAAGGACAGGGGAAGGGTCGATACGCAGTATTTT
. | TRBJ2-3 | . | TRBV11-1 | CAGSKRWTVGTDTQYF | TGTGCCGGCAGCAAAAGATGGACGGTTGGCACAGATACGCAGTATTTT
. | TRBJ2-7 | few | TRBV7-2 | CASSLAGSGSSYEQYF | TGTGCCAGCAGCTTAGCGGGAAGCGGTAGCTCCTACGAGCAGTACTTC
. | TRBJ1-2 | many | TRBV2 | CASSEKGTGSYGYTF | TGTGCCAGCAGTGAAAAGGGAACAGGGAGCTATGGCTACACCTTC
TRBD1 | TRBJ1-2 | . | TRBV7-8 | CASSRDRGHPNYGYTF | TGTGCCAGCAGTCGAGACAGGGGGCACCCTAACTATGGCTACACCTTC
. | TRBJ2-2 | . | TRBV20-1 | CSALQGGSVPGELFF | TGCAGTGCTCTTCAGGGTGGGAGTGTACCGGGAGAGCTGTTTTTT
. | TRBJ2-7 | . | TRBV28 | CACSLSDIHEQYF | TGTGCCTGCAGTTTATCGGACATCCACGAGCAGTACTTC
TRBD2 | TRBJ2-1 | few | TRBV11-2 | CATAGLAGPSYNEQFF | TGTGCCACCGCGGGACTAGCGGGACCCTCCTACAATGAGCAGTTCTTC
. | TRBJ2-5 | few | TRBV5-4 | CASSLATGKETQYF | TGTGCCAGCAGCTTGGCAACGGGAAAAGAGACCCAGTACTTC
. | TRBJ1-2 | many | TRBV29-1 | CSVGISNYGYTF | TGCAGCGTCGGGATATCGAACTATGGCTACACCTTC
TRBD2 | TRBJ2-5 | . | TRBV5-5 | CASSLRVSGREDEQYF | TGTGCCAGCAGCTTGAGGGTTAGCGGGAGAGAGGATGAGCAGTACTTC
. | TRBJ2-1 | few | TRBV18 | CASSPSRGGEQFF | TGTGCCAGCTCACCAAGCAGGGGTGGGGAGCAGTTCTTC
TRBD1 | TRBJ2-1 | few | TRBV3-1 | CASSRRTGPSSYNEQFF | TGTGCCAGCAGCCGAAGGACAGGGCCGAGCTCCTACAATGAGCAGTTCTTC
TRBD2 | TRBJ2-7 | once | TRBV10-3 | CAISGSGGNEQYF | TGTGCCATCAGTGGTAGCGGGGGGAATGAGCAGTACTTC
. | TRBJ2-7 | once | TRBV6-5 | CASSYEGRGGYNEQYF | TGTGCCAGCAGTTACGAGGGGAGGGGGGGATACAATGAGCAGTACTTC
. | TRBJ2-7 | many | TRBV3-1 | CASSQDRARIYEQYF | TGTGCCAGCAGCCAAGATCGAGCCAGGATCTACGAGCAGTACTTC
. | TRBJ1-5 | . | TRBV2 | CASSVHSNQPQHF | TGTGCCAGCAGTGTTCATAGCAATCAGCCCCAGCATTTT
TRBD2 | TRBJ2-7 | . | TRBV6-2/TRBV6-3 | CASSNSILAGGNEQYF | TGTGCCAGCAGTAACAGCATACTCGCGGGGGGCAACGAGCAGTACTTC
TRBD1 | TRBJ1-2 | . | TRBV5-1 | CASSLGQGPVNYGYTF | TGCGCCAGCAGCCTGGGACAGGGGCCCGTAAACTATGGCTACACCTTC
. | TRBJ2-4 | . | TRBV6-2/TRBV6-3 | CASSYMVASYKQYF | TGTGCCAGCAGTTATATGGTGGCCTCCTACAAGCAGTACTTC
. | TRBJ1-5 | . | TRBV11-3 | CPPAGAPNQPQHF | TGTCCCCCGGCAGGGGCCCCCAATCAGCCCCAGCATTTT
TRBD1 | TRBJ1-2 | . | TRBV20-1 | CSALKTGINYGYTF | TGCAGTGCTCTCAAGACAGGGATAAACTATGGCTACACCTTC
. | TRBJ2-3 | . | TRBV4-1 | CASSQAMDTQYF | TGCGCCAGCAGCCAAGCTATGGATACGCAGTATTTT
. | TRBJ2-3 | . | TRBV20-1 | CSARGGGRRADTQYF | TGCAGTGCTAGAGGGGGGGGGCGAAGGGCAGATACGCAGTATTTT
TRBD2 | TRBJ2-1 | few | TRBV20-1 | CSAHSGLTYNEQFF | TGCAGTGCTCATAGCGGGTTGACGTACAATGAGCAGTTCTTC
. | TRBJ2-3 | . | TRBV20-1 | CSACPRGRTDTQYF | TGCAGTGCGTGCCCCAGGGGCCGCACAGATACGCAGTATTTT
TRBD1 | TRBJ1-5 | . | TRBV6-6 | CASSPTGVVGNQPQHF | TGTGCCAGCAGTCCTACAGGGGTTGTAGGCAATCAGCCCCAGCATTTT
. | TRBJ1-2 | . | TRBV10-3 | CAISDGGGGYTF | TGTGCCATCAGTGATGGGGGGGGTGGCTACACCTTC
TRBD1 | TRBJ2-3 | few | TRBV4-1 | CASSQLQGDTQYF | TGCGCCAGCAGCCAATTACAGGGGGATACGCAGTATTTT
. | TRBJ2-1 | few | TRBV7-9 | CASSLRRTPHQNEQFF | TGTGCCAGCAGCTTACGTAGAACCCCGCATCAGAATGAGCAGTTCTTC
TRBD1 | TRBJ2-3 | few | TRBV7-9 | CASSAGTGYTDTQYF | TGTGCCAGCAGCGCCGGGACAGGTTACACAGATACGCAGTATTTT
. | TRBJ1-1 | . | TRBV19 | CASSISAVAEAFF | TGTGCCAGTAGTATCTCCGCCGTGGCTGAAGCTTTCTTT
TRBD2 | TRBJ2-1 | few | TRBV28 | CASSFISGGRAYNEQFF | TGTGCCAGCAGTTTTATTTCGGGCGGGAGGGCCTACAATGAGCAGTTCTTC